The 5 T cell receptor beta chains presented below share a single source sample, sequenced in a study of blood T cell repertoires in COVID-19. The repertoire was sequenced with immunoSEQ multiplex PCR; TCRdb's copy has only in-frame clones and lacks some. The sample holds about 350,000 clones, approximately 89% seen once. The sequencing sample was made of PBMCs or T cells enriched from blood (not recorded which). The receptors were sampled from a woman in her 30s who had recovered from COVID-19.

Regarding this clone: At one boundary the junction diverges from the germline segment, which might be a read error. The chain links TRBV7-8 to TRBJ1-2; D is undetermined. The CDR3 is made up of 15 amino acids. Germline V lookup: CDR1 SGHVS, CDR2 FQNEAQ. For the CDR3, the DNA is TGTGCCAGCAACTTAAGGCCCGGGGAAAACTATGGCTACACCTTC. This gives the protein CASNLRPGENYGYTF.

The chain combines TRBV15 with TRBJ2-7; possible D gene TRBD2, 6 bases. The CDR3 spans 16 residues. Germline V gene sequence: CDR1 LNHNV, CDR2 YYDKDF (reference sequence). V was trimmed by 1 base and J by 1 base, leaving 14 bases between them. The CDR3 reads CATSRVHVGGSYEQYF. As DNA, the CDR3 is TGTGCCACCAGCAGAGTTCATGTCGGGGGATCCTACGAGCAGTACTTC.

The chain recombines TRBV30 with TRBJ1-5, with D tentatively TRBD1 (5 bases). Per the germline V gene, CDR1 is GTSNPN and CDR2 is SVGIG (reference sequence). The length of the CDR3 is 13 residues. V was pared by 1 base and J by 3 bases, with 7 bases between. The CDR3 loop reads CAWSGQLNQPQHF. The CDR3 DNA reads TGTGCCTGGAGTGGACAGCTCAATCAGCCCCAGCATTTT.

The chain couples TRBV7-9 to TRBJ1-3, with 7 positions matching TRBD1. This CDR3 contains 15 residues. Germline trimming cut 6 bases from V and 2 bases from J; bases unmatched to any gene: 7. Germline CDR1 is SEHNR and CDR2 is FQNEAQ (reference sequence). The CDR3 reads CASSFTGDPGNTIYF. The CDR3 region has the DNA TGTGCCAGCAGTTTTACAGGGGATCCTGGAAACACCATATATTTT.

The rearrangement links TRBV3-1 (or the pseudogene TRBV3-2) to TRBJ1-1, with D perhaps TRBD1 (6 bases). This CDR3 region has 14 residues. Per the germline V gene, CDR1 is LGHDT and CDR2 is YNNKEL (reference sequence). Trimming took 5 bases from V and 3 from J, leaving 13 bases between them. The CDR3 DNA is TGTGCCAGCAGCTCCCTGGGGGGGCACACTGAAGCTTTCTTT. Encoded protein: CASSSLGGHTEAFF.